Below are 15 T cell receptor beta chains sequenced from a single sample in a study of T cells in tuberculosis. The table came from immunoSEQ multiplex PCR; TCRdb's copy has only in-frame clones and leaves some out. Of about 35,000 clones in the sample, over 90% were seen once. The sequenced sample was PBMCs. These receptors all come from a donor aged 10 to 29 with latent tuberculosis or without tuberculosis infection.

This chain uses TRBV5-4 with TRBJ2-3; 9 nucleotides agree with TRBD2. The trim removed 5 bases at V and 4 bases at J, leaving 11 bases unmatched. Germline lookup yields CDR1 SGHNT and CDR2 YYREEE (reference sequence). This CDR3 comprises 16 residues. The CDR3 bases are TGTGCCAGCAGAATTTACGGACTAGCGAGTTCAGATACGCAGTATTTT. It encodes CASRIYGLASSDTQYF. Variable domain in full (rest from reference TRBV5-4 and TRBJ2-3): ETGVTQSPTHLIKTRGQQVTLRCSSQSGHNTVSWYQQALGQGPQFIFQYYREEENGRGNFPPRFSGLQFPNYSSELNVNALELDDSALYLCASRIYGLASSDTQYFGPGTRLTVL.

The chain employs TRBV30 and TRBJ1-2; tentatively, D is TRBD1 (6 bases). Per germline, CDR1 GTSNPN and CDR2 SVGIG (reference sequence). V lost 0 bases and J 8 bases, leaving 19 bases between the germline ends. The CDR3 runs 15 residues. CDR3 sequence: CAWSVLGQGWRGYTF. CDR3 nucleotide sequence: TGTGCCTGGAGTGTATTGGGGCAGGGGTGGAGGGGCTACACCTTC. Filled out from reference TRBV30 and TRBJ1-2, the complete variable domain reads SQTIHQWPATLVQPVGSPLSLECTVEGTSNPNLYWYRQAAGRGLQLLFYSVGIGQISSEVPQNLSASRPQDRQFILSSKKLLLSDSGFYLCAWSVLGQGWRGYTFGSGTRLTVV.

This clone was observed a single time. The V and J genes are TRBV29-1 and TRBJ2-3; D remains ambiguous. The germline V gene has CDR1 SQVTM and CDR2 ANQGSEA. The CDR3 sequence is 13 residues long. Trimming took off 8 bases at V and 1 base at J, with 13 bases between the two ends. CDR3 amino acids: CSSSRGGTDTQYF. The DNA for the CDR3 is TGCAGCTCCTCCCGTGGAGGCACAGATACGCAGTATTTT.

This clone turned up a few times. This chain joins TRBV30 and TRBJ1-3, with a tentative D call TRBD1 (5 bases). The CDR3 has 15 amino acids. Germline V gives CDR1 GTSNPN, CDR2 SVGIG (reference sequence). Trimming cost V 0 bases and J 2 bases, with 11 bases left between them. The CDR3 protein is CAWSVAPRAGNTIYF. In nucleotides, the CDR3 is TGTGCCTGGAGTGTAGCCCCCAGGGCTGGAAACACCATATATTTT.

The rearrangement joins TRBV7-2 to TRBJ2-1; 7 nucleotides match TRBD2. Trimming removed 4 bases from V and 4 bases from J; junction bases left unmatched: 7. Looked up from germline, CDR1 is SGHTA and CDR2 is FQGNSA. This CDR3 region has 15 residues. The CDR3 sequence is CASSSETSQYNEQFF. CDR3 in DNA: TGTGCCAGCAGCTCCGAGACTAGCCAGTACAATGAGCAGTTCTTC. The full variable domain, completed using reference TRBV7-2 and TRBJ2-1, is GAGVSQSPSNKVTEKGKDVELRCDPISGHTALYWYRQSLGQGLEFLIYFQGNSAPDKSGLPSDRFSAERTGGSVSTLTIQRTQQEDSAVYLCASSSETSQYNEQFFGPGTRLTVL.

The gene calls are TRBV6-5 and TRBJ2-7; TRBD2 matches at 8 bases. CDR3 length equals 13 residues. CDR1 and CDR2 (germline): MNHEY, SVGAGI. V shed 8 bases and J 6 bases; nucleotides not matched to a gene: 9. The CDR3 reads CASHPGGVGEQYF. The CDR3 nucleotides read TGTGCCAGCCACCCGGGGGGGGTCGGCGAGCAGTACTTC.

V and J are TRBV19 and TRBJ2-2; the D is unclear. Germline V gene sequence: CDR1 LNHDA, CDR2 SQIVND (reference sequence). Deletions cut 7 bases from V and 5 bases from J, with 11 bases between. The CDR3 is 13 amino acids. CDR3 nucleotide sequence: TGTGCCAGTATTAACTTTGCGACCGGGGAGCTGTTTTTT. This translates into CASINFATGELFF.

The sample holds a few counts of this clone. CDR3 bases: TGCGCCAGCAGCCAAGGGACAGGGCCCTATGGCTACACCTTC. The encoded protein is CASSQGTGPYGYTF. This chain joins TRBV4-1 and TRBJ1-2, with 8 bases aligning to TRBD1. Germline lookup yields CDR1 MGHRA and CDR2 YSYEKL. The CDR3 extends over 14 amino acids. J gave up 4 bases and V 1 base, and 2 bases lay outside the gene matches.

V usage is TRBV29-1 and J usage is TRBJ2-4; a weak D match, TRBD2 (5 bases). Germline CDR1 SQVTM, CDR2 ANQGSEA. This CDR3 is 13 amino acids long. Trimming pared 7 bases from V and 7 bases from J, leaving 17 bases between. The CDR3 sequence: CSAGPQTRNIQYF. CDR3 DNA: TGCAGCGCCGGACCCCAAACTAGGAACATTCAGTACTTC. Variable domain in full (rest from reference TRBV29-1 and TRBJ2-4): SAVISQKPSRDICQRGTSLTIQCQVDSQVTMMFWYRQQPGQSLTLIATANQGSEATYESGFVIDKFPISRPNLTFSTLTVSNMSPEDSSIYLCSAGPQTRNIQYFGAGTRLSVL.

In DNA form, the CDR3 reads TGCGCCAGCAGCCAGAACCTCAGGGGTTGGGACACTGAAGCTTTCTTT. Amino acids: CASSQNLRGWDTEAFF. V and J are TRBV4-1 and TRBJ1-1, with a tentative D call TRBD1 (6 bases). V was shortened by 3 bases and J by 3 bases, with 17 bases between the two germline ends. The CDR3 totals 16 residues. The V gene's germline CDR1 is MGHRA and CDR2 YSYEKL.

This clone was observed a single time. The chain combines TRBV7-9 with TRBJ1-2, with D possibly being TRBD1 (6 bases). The germline CDR1 and CDR2 sequences are SEHNR and FQNEAQ (reference sequence). V lost 7 bases, J lost 0 bases, and 9 bases lay in between. The CDR3 is 13 amino acids. CDR3 in amino acids: CASTGDSNYGYTF. The DNA for the CDR3 is TGTGCCAGCACAGGGGATTCTAACTATGGCTACACCTTC. The full variable domain, in which reference TRBV7-9 and TRBJ1-2 provide the parts outside the CDR3, is DTGVSQNPRHKITKRGQNVTFRCDPISEHNRLYWYRQTLGQGPEFLTYFQNEAQLEKSRLLSDRFSAERPKGSFSTLEIQRTEQGDSAMYLCASTGDSNYGYTFGSGTRLTVV.

This sequence joins TRBV6-1 and TRBJ1-2; D remains unclear. Deletions cut 10 bases from V and 6 bases from J, with 15 bases between. CDR1 and CDR2 from the germline V gene are MNHNS and SASEGT. The CDR3 is 12 amino acids. The CDR3 DNA follows: TGTGCCACCTTACACCCAGGAAATGGCTACACCTTC. This sequence encodes CATLHPGNGYTF.

The genes are TRBV6-1 and TRBJ2-1; possible D gene TRBD2, 5 bases. Trimming removed 3 bases from V and 1 base from J, with 10 bases in between. The CDR3 sequence is 15 residues long. Germline CDR1 MNHNS, CDR2 SASEGT. DNA of the CDR3: TGTGCCAGCAGTGAGGAACTAGGTTCCTACAATGAGCAGTTCTTC. Its translation is CASSEELGSYNEQFF.

The V gene is TRBV5-4, the J gene TRBJ2-2; TRBD1 matches 7 bases. CDR1 is SGHNT and CDR2 is YYREEE in the germline V gene (reference sequence). The CDR3 runs to 15 residues. Trimming cost V 3 bases and J 1 base; bases outside gene matches: 3. The CDR3 region has the DNA TGTGCCAGCAGCTCCCGACAGGGGAACACCGGGGAGCTGTTTTTT. Protein sequence: CASSSRQGNTGELFF.

The chain carries TRBV4-1 and TRBJ1-2; 7 bases align to TRBD1. J lost 6 bases, V lost 1 base, and 14 bases had no gene match. Germline CDR1 MGHRA, CDR2 YSYEKL. The CDR3 contains 17 residues. This chain's CDR3 is CASSQVPLGQGGDGYTF. The CDR3 coding sequence is TGCGCCAGCAGCCAAGTCCCTTTAGGTCAGGGGGGTGATGGCTACACCTTC.